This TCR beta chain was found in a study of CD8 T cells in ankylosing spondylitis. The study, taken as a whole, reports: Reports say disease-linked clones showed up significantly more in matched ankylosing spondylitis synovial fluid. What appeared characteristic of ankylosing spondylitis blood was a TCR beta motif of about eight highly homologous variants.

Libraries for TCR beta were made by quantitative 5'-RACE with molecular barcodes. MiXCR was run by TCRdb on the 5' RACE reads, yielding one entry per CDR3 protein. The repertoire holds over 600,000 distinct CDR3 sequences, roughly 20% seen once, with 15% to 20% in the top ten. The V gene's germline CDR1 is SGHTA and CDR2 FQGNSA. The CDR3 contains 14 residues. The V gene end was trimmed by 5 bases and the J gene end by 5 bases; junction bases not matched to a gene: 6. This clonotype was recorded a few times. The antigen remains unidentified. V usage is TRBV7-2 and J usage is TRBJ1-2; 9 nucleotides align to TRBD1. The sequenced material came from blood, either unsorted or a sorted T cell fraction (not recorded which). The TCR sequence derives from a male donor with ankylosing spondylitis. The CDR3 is CASSPQGQGYGYTF. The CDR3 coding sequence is TGTGCCAGCAGCCCGCAGGGACAGGGATATGGCTACACCTTC.